The 18 T cell receptor beta chains below were found in one sample sequenced in a study of tumor and adjacent non-tumor tissue in lung cancer. TCRbeta libraries were built with three rounds of nested PCR, modified from ARM-PCR. TCRdb called the multiplex PCR reads again in MiXCR, with one record for every CDR3 protein. The sample lists about 100,000 distinct CDR3 sequences; about 60% were seen once. No cell sorting was done before RNA was extracted from the tissue. More than 3 cm separated this lung sample from the edge of the tumor. Sequenced input: distant non-tumor lung tissue. Source of these receptors: a man aged 25 to 40 with non-small cell lung cancer.

This clonotype was recorded many times. V and J are TRBV5-4 and TRBJ2-7; D call uncertain. CDR3 size: 13 residues. Germline CDR1 and CDR2: SGHNT and YYREEE (reference sequence). Trimming took 4 bases from V and 3 from J, leaving 11 bases between them. As DNA, the CDR3 is TGTGCCAGCAGCCATGGGTGGGGCTACGAGCAGTACTTC. Translation gives CASSHGWGYEQYF.

To note about this clonotype: Mismatch with germline at one junction end may stem from a read error. The chain employs TRBV6-1 and TRBJ2-1; 10 nucleotides align to TRBD1. This CDR3 comprises 15 residues. Per the germline V gene, CDR1 is MNHNS and CDR2 is SASEGT. CDR3 sequence: CASRESGTGAREQFF. The CDR3, as DNA: TGCGCCAGCAGGGAGTCCGGGACAGGGGCTCGTGAGCAGTTCTTC.

The chain joins TRBV29-1 to TRBJ1-5, with D unresolved. The CDR3 has 13 amino acids. CDR1 is SQVTM and CDR2 is ANQGSEA in the germline V gene. Trimming left V 4 bases short and J 3 bases short, with 10 bases between. The CDR3 reads CSVASAVNQPQHF. The CDR3, as DNA: TGCAGCGTTGCGTCGGCGGTCAATCAGCCCCAGCATTTT. Drawing the rest from reference TRBV29-1 and TRBJ1-5, the complete variable domain is SAVISQKPSRDICQRGTSLTIQCQVDSQVTMMFWYRQQPGQSLTLIATANQGSEATYESGFVIDKFPISRPNLTFSTLTVSNMSPEDSSIYLCSVASAVNQPQHFGDGTRLSIL.

Comments on this clonotype: Since no conserved phenylalanine or tryptophan closes the CDR3, a read error is the likely cause. This rearrangement joins TRBV6-1 to TRBJ2-7, with 7 bases identical to TRBD2. The CDR3 extends over 15 amino acids. The V segment lost 2 bases and the J segment 0 bases; nucleotides outside the gene matches: 4. Germline values: CDR1 MNHNS, CDR2 SASEGT. The CDR3 loop reads CASSESGGSSYEQYY. DNA of the CDR3: TGTGCCAGCAGTGAATCGGGCGGGAGCTCCTACGAGCAGTACTAC.

This clonotype showed up just a few times. A clone one base away is much larger, so this may be a read error. The V call is TRBV20-1, the J call TRBJ2-7; TRBD1 is a possible D gene (6 bases). CDR1 DFQATT and CDR2 SNEGSKA come from the germline V gene (reference sequence). The CDR3 consists of 13 residues. V was clipped by 7 bases and J by 2 bases, with 15 bases between them. This CDR3 is CSVTGQRTYEQYF. The CDR3 DNA follows: TGCAGTGTTACCGGACAGCGTACCTACGAGCAGTACTTC.

As regards this clonotype: The germline gene is not matched at one end of the junction; a read error may be the cause. V is TRBV4-1 and J is TRBJ2-3; D gene ambiguous. Per the germline V gene, CDR1 is MGHRA and CDR2 is YSYEKL. The CDR3 spans 15 residues. The CDR3 region has the DNA TGCACCAGCAGCCAAGTGGTTGGCGACACAGATACGCAGTATTTT. Amino acid sequence: CTSSQVVGDTDTQYF.

In its sample, this clonotype was seen a few times. The rearrangement joins TRBV5-1 to TRBJ2-1; the D gene is possibly TRBD2 (5 bases). The CDR3 runs 15 residues. Germline CDR1 and CDR2: SGHRS and YFSETQ. Trimming removed 4 bases from V and 6 bases from J, with 17 bases in between. The CDR3 region is CASSQLLGSGNEQFF. The CDR3 DNA sequence: TGCGCCAGCAGCCAACTCCTAGGGAGTGGCAATGAGCAGTTCTTC.

The sample holds one count of this clonotype. The junction departs from the called germline gene at one end, perhaps through a read error. This rearrangement joins TRBV4-2 to TRBJ2-3, with 9 bases lining up with TRBD2. The germline gives CDR1 LGHNA, CDR2 YNFKEQ. This CDR3 has 20 residues. DNA of the CDR3: TGTGCCAGCAGCCAAGATCCTTATGGTAGCGGGAGCCCCCCCACAGTTACGCACTATTTT. It encodes CASSQDPYGSGSPPTVTHYF.

V is TRBV9 and J is TRBJ2-1; the D gene could be TRBD1 or TRBD2 (6 bases each). The CDR3 runs to 16 residues. Germline V gives CDR1 SGDLS, CDR2 YYNGEE. Trimming pared 3 bases from V and 3 bases from J, leaving 16 bases between. The CDR3 bases are TGTGCCAGCAGCGCCCACGAGGGGGGAAACTACAATGAGCAGTTCTTC. It specifies CASSAHEGGNYNEQFF.

In this sample, this clonotype turned up many times. The chain recombines TRBV24-1 with TRBJ2-1; TRBD2 is a possible D gene (5 bases). Germline values: CDR1 KGHDR, CDR2 SFDVKD. V was cut by 1 base and J by 10 bases, with 19 bases left in between. This CDR3 has 16 amino acids. The CDR3 protein is CATSDLSSGKGGEQFF. CDR3 sequence (DNA): TGTGCCACCAGTGATTTATCCAGCGGAAAGGGTGGCGAGCAGTTCTTC.

The sample holds many counts of this clonotype. The V call is TRBV20-1, the J call TRBJ2-7; 10 bases match TRBD2. In germline, CDR1 is DFQATT, CDR2 SNEGSKA (reference sequence). This CDR3 has 13 amino acids. Trimming removed 6 bases from V and 4 bases from J; junction bases left unmatched: 6. The CDR3 DNA reads TGCAGTGCAGGAGCGGGAGGGGGGTACGAGCAGTACTTC. As protein: CSAGAGGGYEQYF.

In regard to this clonotype: Relative to the germline gene, one junction end is altered; a read error may explain this. The chain recombines TRBV20-1 with TRBJ2-5; D is unresolved. From germline, CDR1 is DFQATT and CDR2 SNEGSKA (reference sequence). The CDR3 contains 16 residues. The CDR3 is CSASSARQASQESQYF. The CDR3 DNA reads TGCAGTGCTAGTTCCGCGAGGCAGGCCTCACAAGAGAGCCAGTACTTC.

This clonotype was seen a handful of times. A much larger clone differs by one base, so this may be a read error. Because it lacks the conserved phenylalanine or tryptophan at the end, this CDR3 is likely a read error. The rearrangement joins TRBV12-3 or TRBV12-4 to TRBJ1-2; D gene uncertain. The CDR3 sequence is 14 residues long. V dropped 3 bases and J dropped 3 bases, with 11 bases sitting between them. CDR3 sequence (DNA): TGTGCCAGCAGTTTTGCTGACGGTTACTATGGCTACACCATC. Amino acid sequence: CASSFADGYYGYTI.

This clonotype appeared a single time. One junction end does not reproduce the germline sequence, and a read error may be involved. The rearrangement joins TRBV20-1 to TRBJ1-5; D perhaps matches TRBD1 (5 bases). This CDR3 is built from 16 residues. The V gene's germline CDR1 is DFQATT and CDR2 SNEGSKA (reference sequence). In DNA, the CDR3 is TGCAGTTCTAGAGATTTCCGGGGGTATAGCAATCAGCTCCAGCATTTT. It specifies CSSRDFRGYSNQLQHF.

This clonotype was recorded a few times. This clone may be a read error of a much larger clone one base away. This is likely a read error, given that the CDR3 carries no conserved phenylalanine or tryptophan at its end. This chain uses TRBV20-1 with TRBJ2-1; D remains ambiguous. The germline CDR1 and CDR2 sequences are DFQATT and SNEGSKA (reference sequence). This CDR3 has 13 amino acids. Between the trimmed V and J ends, which lost 4 bases and 5 bases, there was a span of 12 bases. This chain's CDR3 is CSAIRTIDNEQFL. The CDR3 region has the DNA TGCAGTGCTATTCGGACCATAGACAATGAGCAGTTCCTC.

Here the CDR3 reads CATIPGGALGYGYTF. CDR3 DNA sequence: TGTGCCACTATACCAGGGGGGGCTCTTGGTTATGGCTACACCTTC. The rearrangement uses TRBV6-6 and TRBJ1-2; TRBD1 aligns across 7 bases. The germline gives CDR1 MNHNY, CDR2 SVGAGI (reference sequence). The CDR3 runs to 15 residues. The trim removed 10 bases at V and 5 bases at J, leaving 16 bases unmatched.

On this clonotype itself: The junction differs from germline at one of its ends, possibly a read error. V and J are TRBV6-5 and TRBJ2-3, with 7 bases that match TRBD2. The length of the CDR3 is 14 residues. In germline, CDR1 is MNHEY, CDR2 SVGAGI. The CDR3 nucleotides are TGTGCCAGCATTATTAGGACTAGTACAGTTACGCAGTATTTT. Translated: CASIIRTSTVTQYF.

This chain uses TRBV6-5 with TRBJ1-1; D gene ambiguous. Trimming removed 6 bases from V and 3 bases from J, with 14 bases in between. The V gene's germline CDR1 is MNHEY and CDR2 SVGAGI. CDR3 size: 14 residues. The CDR3 sequence: CASRAQDAYTEAFF. As DNA, the CDR3 is TGTGCCAGCAGAGCCCAGGACGCTTACACTGAAGCTTTCTTT.